A single sample is the source of the 2 T cell receptor beta chains below, sequenced in a study of blood T cell repertoires in COVID-19. Profiling relied on immunoSEQ multiplex PCR, and the TCRdb table lists in-frame clones only, not all of them. Among some 270,000 clones listed, 70% to 90% were seen once. The sample was PBMCs or T cells enriched from blood (not recorded which). The receptors stem from a woman aged 30 to 39 with acute COVID-19.

CDR3 DNA: TGTGCCAGCAGTTCTGGGGGGAATGAAAAACTGTTTTTT. Protein sequence: CASSSGGNEKLFF. The chain recombines TRBV28 with TRBJ1-4, with D possibly being TRBD1 (5 bases). V lost 4 bases and J lost 5, with 8 bases in between. The germline V gene has CDR1 MDHEN and CDR2 SYDVKM. The CDR3 extends over 13 amino acids.

The chain has TRBV11-3 and TRBJ2-7, with 9 bases matching TRBD2. CDR1 SGHNT and CDR2 YENEEA come from the germline V gene. The junction had 11 bases not matched to a gene; V was cut back by 5 bases and J by 6 bases. The CDR3 has 15 amino acids. The CDR3 is CASSPVAGVAGEQYF. The CDR3 DNA sequence: TGTGCCAGCAGCCCAGTAGCGGGAGTTGCAGGCGAGCAGTACTTC. The variable domain in full, with the rest retrieved from reference TRBV11-3 and TRBJ2-7, is EAGVVQSPRYKIIEKKQPVAFWCNPISGHNTLYWYLQNLGQGPELLIRYENEEAVDDSQLPKDRFSAERLKGVDSTLKIQPAELGDSAVYLCASSPVAGVAGEQYFGPGTRLTVT.